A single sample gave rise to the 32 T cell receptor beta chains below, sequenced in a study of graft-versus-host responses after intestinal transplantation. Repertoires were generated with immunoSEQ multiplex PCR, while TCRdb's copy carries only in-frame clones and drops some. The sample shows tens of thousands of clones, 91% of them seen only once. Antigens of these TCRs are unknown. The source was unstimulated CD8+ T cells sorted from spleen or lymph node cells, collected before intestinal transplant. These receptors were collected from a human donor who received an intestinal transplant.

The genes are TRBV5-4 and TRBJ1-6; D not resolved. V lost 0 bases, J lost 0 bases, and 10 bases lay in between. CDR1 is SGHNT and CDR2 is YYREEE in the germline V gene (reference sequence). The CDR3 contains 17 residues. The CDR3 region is CASSLVPSSSYNSPLHF. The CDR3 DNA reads TGTGCCAGCAGCTTGGTTCCCTCGAGCTCCTATAATTCACCCCTCCACTTT.

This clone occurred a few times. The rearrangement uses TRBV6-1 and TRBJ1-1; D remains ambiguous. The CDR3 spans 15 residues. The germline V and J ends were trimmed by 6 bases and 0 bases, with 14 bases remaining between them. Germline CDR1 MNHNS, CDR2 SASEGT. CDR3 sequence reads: CASRDYNGVNTEAFF. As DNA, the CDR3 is TGTGCCAGCAGGGACTATAATGGGGTGAACACTGAAGCTTTCTTT.

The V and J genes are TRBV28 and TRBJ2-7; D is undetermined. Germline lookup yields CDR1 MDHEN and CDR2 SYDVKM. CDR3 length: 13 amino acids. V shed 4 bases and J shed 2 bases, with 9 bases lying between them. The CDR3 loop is CASSSPYAYEQYF. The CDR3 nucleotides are TGTGCCAGCAGTTCCCCCTACGCCTACGAGCAGTACTTC.

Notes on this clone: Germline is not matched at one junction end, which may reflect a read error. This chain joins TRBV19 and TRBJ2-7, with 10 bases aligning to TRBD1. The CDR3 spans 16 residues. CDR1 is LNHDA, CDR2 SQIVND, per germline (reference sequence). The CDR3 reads CASSISRDRGHYGQYF. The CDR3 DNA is TGTGCCAGTAGTATCTCCCGGGACAGGGGTCACTACGGGCAGTACTTC.

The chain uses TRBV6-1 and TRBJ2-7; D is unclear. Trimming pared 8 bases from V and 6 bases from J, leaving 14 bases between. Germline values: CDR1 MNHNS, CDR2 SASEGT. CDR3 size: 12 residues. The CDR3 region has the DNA TGTGCCAGCTCCCCCTCCCTACGCGAGCAGTACTTC. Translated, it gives CASSPSLREQYF.

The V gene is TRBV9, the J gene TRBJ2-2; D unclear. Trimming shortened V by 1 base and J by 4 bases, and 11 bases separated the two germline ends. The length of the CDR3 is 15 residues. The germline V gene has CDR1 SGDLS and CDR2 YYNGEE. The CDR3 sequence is CASSVNFRSTGELFF. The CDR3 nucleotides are TGTGCCAGCAGCGTAAACTTCCGTAGCACCGGGGAGCTGTTTTTT.

The CDR3 DNA is TGTGCCAGAGCCGGACTACCCCAGCGCCCGCCGGAATACAATGAGCAGTTCTTC. As protein: CARAGLPQRPPEYNEQFF. The chain combines TRBV5-3 with TRBJ2-1; maybe TRBD2 (6 bases). TRBV5-3 is classed as an ORF, of uncertain function. This CDR3 is 18 amino acids long. Between the trimmed V and J ends, which lost 7 bases and 4 bases, there was a span of 27 bases.

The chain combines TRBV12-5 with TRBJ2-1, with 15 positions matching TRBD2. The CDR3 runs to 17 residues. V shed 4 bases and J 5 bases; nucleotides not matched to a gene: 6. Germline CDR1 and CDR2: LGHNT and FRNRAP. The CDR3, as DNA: TGTGCTAGTGGTTCAGGACTAGCGGGAGGGATACACAATGAGCAGTTCTTC. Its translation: CASGSGLAGGIHNEQFF. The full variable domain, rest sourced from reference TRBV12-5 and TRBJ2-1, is DARVTQTPRHKVTEMGQEVTMRCQPILGHNTVFWYRQTMMQGLELLAYFRNRAPLDDSGMPKDRFSAEMPDATLATLKIQPSEPRDSAVYFCASGSGLAGGIHNEQFFGPGTRLTVL.

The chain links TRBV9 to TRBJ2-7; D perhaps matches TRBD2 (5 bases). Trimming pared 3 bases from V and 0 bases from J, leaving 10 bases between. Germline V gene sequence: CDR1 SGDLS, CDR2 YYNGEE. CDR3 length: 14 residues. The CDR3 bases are TGTGCCAGCAGCGGGGGAGAGAGCTCCTACGAGCAGTACTTC. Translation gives CASSGGESSYEQYF.

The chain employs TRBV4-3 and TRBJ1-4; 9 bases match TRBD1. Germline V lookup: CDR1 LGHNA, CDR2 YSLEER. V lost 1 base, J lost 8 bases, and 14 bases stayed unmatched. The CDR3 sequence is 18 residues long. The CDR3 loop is CASSQGVGAGTGQEKLFF. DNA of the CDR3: TGCGCCAGCAGCCAAGGGGTAGGAGCGGGGACAGGGCAAGAAAAACTGTTTTTT.

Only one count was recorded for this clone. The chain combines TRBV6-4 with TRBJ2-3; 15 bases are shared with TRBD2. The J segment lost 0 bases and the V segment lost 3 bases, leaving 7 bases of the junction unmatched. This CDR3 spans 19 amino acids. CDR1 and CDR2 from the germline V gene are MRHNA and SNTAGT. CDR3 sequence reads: CASSDGGLAGGPSTDTQYF. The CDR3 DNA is TGTGCCAGCAGTGATGGGGGACTAGCGGGAGGCCCTAGCACAGATACGCAGTATTTT.

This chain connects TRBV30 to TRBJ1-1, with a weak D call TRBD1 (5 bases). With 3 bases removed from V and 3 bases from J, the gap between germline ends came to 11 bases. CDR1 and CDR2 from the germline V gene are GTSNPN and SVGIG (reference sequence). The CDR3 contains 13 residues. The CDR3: CAWSSQGYTEAFF. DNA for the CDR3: TGTGCCTGGAGCTCCCAGGGATACACTGAAGCTTTCTTT.

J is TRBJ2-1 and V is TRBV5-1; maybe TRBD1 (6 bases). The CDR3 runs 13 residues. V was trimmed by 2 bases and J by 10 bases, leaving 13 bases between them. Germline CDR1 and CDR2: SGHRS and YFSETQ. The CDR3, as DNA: TGCGCCAGCAGCTTTAACAGGGATGTGGAGCAGTTCTTC. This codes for CASSFNRDVEQFF.

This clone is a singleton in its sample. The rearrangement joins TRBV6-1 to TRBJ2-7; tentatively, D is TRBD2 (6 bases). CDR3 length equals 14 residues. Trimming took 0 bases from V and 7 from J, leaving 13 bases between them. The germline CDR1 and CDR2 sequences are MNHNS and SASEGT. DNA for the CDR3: TGTGCCAGCAGTGAAGCCGGGACTTCGGGGGAGCAGTACTTC. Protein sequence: CASSEAGTSGEQYF.

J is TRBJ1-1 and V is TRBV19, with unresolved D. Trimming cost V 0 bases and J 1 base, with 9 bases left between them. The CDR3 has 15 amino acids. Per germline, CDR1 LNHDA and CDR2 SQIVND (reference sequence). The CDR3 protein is CASSIDADWNTEAFF. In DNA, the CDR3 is TGTGCCAGTAGTATAGACGCAGACTGGAACACTGAAGCTTTCTTT.

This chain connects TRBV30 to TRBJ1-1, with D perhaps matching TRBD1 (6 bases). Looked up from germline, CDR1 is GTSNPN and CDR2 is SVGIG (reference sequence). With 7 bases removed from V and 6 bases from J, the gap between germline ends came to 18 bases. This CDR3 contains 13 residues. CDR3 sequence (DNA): TGTGCCTCTTCCGGGGGGGCGAGGGCTGAAGCTTTCTTT. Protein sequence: CASSGGARAEAFF.

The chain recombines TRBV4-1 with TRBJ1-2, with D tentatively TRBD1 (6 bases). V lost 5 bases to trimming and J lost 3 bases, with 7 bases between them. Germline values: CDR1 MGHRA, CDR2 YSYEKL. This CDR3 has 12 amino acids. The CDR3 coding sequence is TGCGCCAGCAGCGGGGGCGACTATGGCTACACCTTC. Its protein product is CASSGGDYGYTF.

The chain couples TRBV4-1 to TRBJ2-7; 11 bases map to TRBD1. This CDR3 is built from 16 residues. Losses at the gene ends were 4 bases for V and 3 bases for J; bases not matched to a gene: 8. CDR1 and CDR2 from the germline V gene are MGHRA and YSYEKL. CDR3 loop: CASSPRDGTGGYEQYF. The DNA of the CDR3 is TGCGCCAGCAGCCCCAGAGATGGGACAGGGGGCTACGAGCAGTACTTC.

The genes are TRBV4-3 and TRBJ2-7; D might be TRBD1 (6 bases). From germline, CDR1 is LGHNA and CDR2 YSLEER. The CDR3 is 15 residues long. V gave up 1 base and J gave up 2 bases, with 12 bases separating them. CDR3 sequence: CASSQVGQGTYEQYF. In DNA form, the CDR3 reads TGCGCCAGCAGCCAAGTCGGGCAGGGGACCTACGAGCAGTACTTC.

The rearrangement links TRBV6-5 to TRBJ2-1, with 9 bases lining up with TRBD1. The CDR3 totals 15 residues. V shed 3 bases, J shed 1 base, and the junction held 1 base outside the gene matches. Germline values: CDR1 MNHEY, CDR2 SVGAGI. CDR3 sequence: CASSYGTGSYNEQFF. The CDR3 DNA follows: TGTGCCAGCAGTTATGGGACAGGGTCCTACAATGAGCAGTTCTTC.

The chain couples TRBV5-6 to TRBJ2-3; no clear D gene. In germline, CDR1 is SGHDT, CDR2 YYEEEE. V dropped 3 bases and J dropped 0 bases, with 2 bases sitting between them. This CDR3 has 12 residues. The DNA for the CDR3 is TGTGCCAGCAGCTCTAGCACAGATACGCAGTATTTT. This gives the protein CASSSSTDTQYF.

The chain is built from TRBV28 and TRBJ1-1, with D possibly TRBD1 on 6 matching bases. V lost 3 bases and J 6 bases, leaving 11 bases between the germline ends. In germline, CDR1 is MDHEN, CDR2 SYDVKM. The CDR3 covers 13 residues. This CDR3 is CASSFRGSPEAFF. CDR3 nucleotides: TGTGCCAGCAGTTTTAGGGGGTCACCTGAAGCTTTCTTT.

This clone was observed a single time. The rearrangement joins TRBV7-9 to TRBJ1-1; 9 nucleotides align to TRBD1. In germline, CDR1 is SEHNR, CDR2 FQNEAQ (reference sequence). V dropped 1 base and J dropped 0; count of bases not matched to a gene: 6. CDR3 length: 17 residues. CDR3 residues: CASSLGDRGVMNTEAFF. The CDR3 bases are TGTGCCAGCAGCTTAGGAGACAGGGGGGTCATGAACACTGAAGCTTTCTTT.

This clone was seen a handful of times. The CDR3 spells CASTATGGYTEAFF. Written as DNA, the CDR3 is TGTGCCAGCACCGCCACAGGGGGTTACACTGAAGCTTTCTTT. This chain connects TRBV7-9 to TRBJ1-1; 8 nucleotides align to TRBD1. The CDR3 has 14 amino acids. Germline V gives CDR1 SEHNR, CDR2 FQNEAQ (reference sequence). J was trimmed by 3 bases and V by 7 bases; bases with no gene match: 7.

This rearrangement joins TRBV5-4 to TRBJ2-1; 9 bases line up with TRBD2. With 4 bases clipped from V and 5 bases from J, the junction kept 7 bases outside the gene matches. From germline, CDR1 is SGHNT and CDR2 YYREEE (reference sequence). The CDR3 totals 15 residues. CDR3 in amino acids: CASSPRTSAHNEQFF. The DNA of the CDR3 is TGTGCCAGCAGCCCGCGGACTAGCGCGCACAATGAGCAGTTCTTC.

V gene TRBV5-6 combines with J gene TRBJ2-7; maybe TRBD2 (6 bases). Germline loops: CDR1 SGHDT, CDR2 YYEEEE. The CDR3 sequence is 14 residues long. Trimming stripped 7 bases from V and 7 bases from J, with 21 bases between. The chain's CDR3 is CASGLDGRTEEQYF. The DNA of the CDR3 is TGTGCCAGCGGACTCGACGGGAGAACAGAGGAGCAGTACTTC.

This chain's CDR3 is CASSSPIRQGNTIYF. The DNA of the CDR3 is TGTGCCAGCAGCTCCCCAATACGACAGGGAAACACCATATATTTT. The chain combines TRBV13 with TRBJ1-3; maybe TRBD1 (5 bases). Germline CDR1 is PRHDT and CDR2 is FYEKMQ (reference sequence). V gave up 4 bases and J gave up 4 bases, with 14 bases separating them. The CDR3 totals 15 residues.

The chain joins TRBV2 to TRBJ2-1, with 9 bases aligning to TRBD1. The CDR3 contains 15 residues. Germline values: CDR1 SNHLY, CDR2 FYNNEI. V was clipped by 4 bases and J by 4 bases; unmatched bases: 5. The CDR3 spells CASSVGTGIYNEQFF. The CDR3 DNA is TGTGCCAGCAGTGTGGGGACAGGGATATACAATGAGCAGTTCTTC.

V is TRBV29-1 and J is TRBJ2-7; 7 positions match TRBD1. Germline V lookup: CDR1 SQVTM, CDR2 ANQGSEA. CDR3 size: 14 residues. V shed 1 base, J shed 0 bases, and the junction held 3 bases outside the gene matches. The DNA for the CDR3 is TGCAGCGTTGAAGGTCACAGGGGCTCCTACGAGCAGTACTTC. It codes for CSVEGHRGSYEQYF.

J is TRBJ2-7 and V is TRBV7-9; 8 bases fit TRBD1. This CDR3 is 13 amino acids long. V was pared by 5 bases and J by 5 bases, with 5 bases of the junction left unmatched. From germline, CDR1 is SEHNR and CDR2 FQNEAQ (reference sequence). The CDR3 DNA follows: TGTGCCAGCAGCCGCACAGGGGGGAACGAGCAGTACTTC. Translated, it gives CASSRTGGNEQYF.

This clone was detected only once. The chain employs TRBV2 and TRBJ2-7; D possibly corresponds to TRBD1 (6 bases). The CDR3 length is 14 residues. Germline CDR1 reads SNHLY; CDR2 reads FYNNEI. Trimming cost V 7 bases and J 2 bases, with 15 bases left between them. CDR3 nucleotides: TGTGCCAGCAACCGGGACACCCAACCCTACGAGCAGTACTTC. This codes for CASNRDTQPYEQYF.

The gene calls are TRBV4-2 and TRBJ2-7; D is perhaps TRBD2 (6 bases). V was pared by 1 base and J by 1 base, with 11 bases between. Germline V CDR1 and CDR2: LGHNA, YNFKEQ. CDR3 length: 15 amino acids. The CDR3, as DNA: TGTGCCAGCAGCCAAGCGTCGGGAGCGTCCTACGAGCAGTACTTC. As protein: CASSQASGASYEQYF.